This TCR beta chain was observed in a study of T cell responses to AZD1222 COVID-19 vaccine. Study results and limitations: At baseline, seropositivity was found in only a handful of AZD1222 recipients. After the peak T cell response, and only then, were repertoires sampled. Clonal diversity was possibly underestimated; the donors were predominantly white British and more often female.

The repertoire was sequenced with immunoSEQ multiplex PCR; TCRdb's copy has only in-frame clones and lacks some. The profile shows 75,000 to 85,000 clones, roughly 87% of them singletons. This CDR3 has 18 amino acids. CDR1 KGHSH and CDR2 LQKENI come from the germline V gene. Note on this clone: Its target is unknown. At one end, the junction sequence differs from germline, possibly due to a read error.

The chain carries TRBV18 and TRBJ2-3, with D possibly matching TRBD1 (6 bases). Material: peripheral blood, obtained on day 0 of AZD1222 vaccination. The sequence derives from an adult in good health. The DNA of the CDR3 is TGTACCAGCTCACCAGGGAGTGGGGGCGGCCCAAGGACAGATACGCAGTATTTT. It encodes CTSSPGSGGGPRTDTQYF. The whole variable domain, filled in from reference TRBV18 and TRBJ2-3, reads NAGVMQNPRHLVRRRGQEARLRCSPMKGHSHVYWYRQLPEEGLKFMVYLQKENIIDESGMPKERFSAEFPKEGPSILRIQQVVRGDSAAYFCTSSPGSGGGPRTDTQYFGPGTRLTVL.